A selection of T cell receptor beta chains follows, all from one sample in a study of shared clonotypes between healthy human individuals. Assay: immunoSEQ multiplex PCR; the TCRdb copy retains only in-frame clones and omits some. The table includes about 2 million clones, over 85% detected once. Material: naive CD8+ T cells sorted from blood. These receptor sequences come from a man between 18 and 29 years old in good health. Each CDR3 is given with its conserved first and last residue. The D gene is left open where the match is weak. Not every row has a clone size; where given, it reads once, few, many or a size class.

J gene: TRBJ2-1; V gene: TRBV30; D gene: TRBD1; clone size: .; CDR3 protein: CAWSPGQGSNEQFF; CDR3 DNA: TGTGCCTGGAGTCCGGGACAGGGTTCCAATGAGCAGTTCTTC
J gene: TRBJ1-5; V gene: TRBV4-2; D gene: .; clone size: .; CDR3 protein: CASSVLAGTEYSNQPQHF; CDR3 DNA: TGTGCCAGCAGCGTGCTGGCAGGGACGGAATATAGCAATCAGCCCCAGCATTTT
J gene: TRBJ2-7; V gene: TRBV29-1; D gene: TRBD2; clone size: .; CDR3 protein: CSVEGLAGNYEQYF; CDR3 DNA: TGCAGCGTTGAGGGACTAGCGGGGAACTACGAGCAGTACTTC
J gene: TRBJ2-7; V gene: TRBV7-6; D gene: .; clone size: .; CDR3 protein: CASSLYGGGYEQYF; CDR3 DNA: TGTGCCAGCAGCTTATATGGGGGAGGTTACGAGCAGTACTTC
J gene: TRBJ2-5; V gene: TRBV30; D gene: TRBD1; clone size: .; CDR3 protein: CSPPWTGDIQETQYF; CDR3 DNA: TGTTCCCCTCCTTGGACAGGGGATATCCAAGAGACCCAGTACTTC
J gene: TRBJ2-3; V gene: TRBV7-9; D gene: .; clone size: .; CDR3 protein: CASSRWGATTDTQYF; CDR3 DNA: TGTGCCAGCAGCAGATGGGGGGCCACCACAGATACGCAGTATTTT
J gene: TRBJ2-7; V gene: TRBV19; D gene: .; clone size: .; CDR3 protein: CASSIAGPTYEQYF; CDR3 DNA: TGTGCCAGTAGTATAGCCGGGCCAACCTACGAGCAGTACTTC
J gene: TRBJ1-2; V gene: TRBV5-1; D gene: .; clone size: once; CDR3 protein: CASSSDTTDDYGYTF; CDR3 DNA: TGCGCCAGCAGCTCAGACACCACTGATGACTATGGCTACACCTTC
J gene: TRBJ1-2; V gene: TRBV6-7; D gene: .; clone size: .; CDR3 protein: CASRDTEAQFYGYTF; CDR3 DNA: TGTGCCAGCAGGGACACGGAAGCACAGTTCTATGGCTACACCTTC
J gene: TRBJ2-1; V gene: TRBV19; D gene: .; clone size: .; CDR3 protein: CASSARGGGEQFF; CDR3 DNA: TGTGCCAGTAGTGCTCGCGGGGGCGGTGAGCAGTTCTTC
J gene: TRBJ2-7; V gene: TRBV2; D gene: .; clone size: .; CDR3 protein: CASSADNYEQYF; CDR3 DNA: TGTGCCAGCAGTGCAGATAACTACGAGCAGTACTTC
J gene: TRBJ2-2; V gene: TRBV29-1; D gene: .; clone size: .; CDR3 protein: CSVQVGGELFF; CDR3 DNA: TGCAGCGTTCAGGTGGGCGGGGAGCTGTTTTTT
J gene: TRBJ1-1; V gene: TRBV7-9; D gene: .; clone size: .; CDR3 protein: CASSLARQEAFF; CDR3 DNA: TGTGCCAGCAGCTTAGCGCGGCAGGAAGCTTTCTTT
J gene: TRBJ1-2; V gene: TRBV6-6; D gene: .; clone size: .; CDR3 protein: CASSISGEDYGYTF; CDR3 DNA: TGTGCCAGCTCAATCAGCGGGGAGGACTATGGCTACACCTTC
J gene: TRBJ1-4; V gene: TRBV30; D gene: .; clone size: .; CDR3 protein: CAWDAGHEKLFF; CDR3 DNA: TGTGCCTGGGACGCGGGGCATGAAAAACTGTTTTTT
J gene: TRBJ2-7; V gene: TRBV28; D gene: .; clone size: .; CDR3 protein: CASSPTQFGDEQYF; CDR3 DNA: TGTGCCAGCAGTCCGACTCAATTCGGGGACGAGCAGTACTTC
J gene: TRBJ1-1; V gene: TRBV20-1; D gene: .; clone size: few; CDR3 protein: CSARGPIEAFF; CDR3 DNA: TGCAGTGCTAGAGGCCCAATTGAAGCTTTCTTT
J gene: TRBJ2-7; V gene: TRBV5-4; D gene: .; clone size: .; CDR3 protein: CASSLELAPYEQYF; CDR3 DNA: TGTGCCAGCAGCTTAGAACTAGCCCCCTACGAGCAGTACTTC
J gene: TRBJ1-2; V gene: TRBV11-2; D gene: .; clone size: .; CDR3 protein: CASSLNGYTF; CDR3 DNA: TGTGCCAGCAGCTTAAATGGCTACACCTTC
J gene: TRBJ2-2; V gene: TRBV11-2; D gene: .; clone size: .; CDR3 protein: CASSRDDTGELFF; CDR3 DNA: TGTGCCAGCAGCAGGGACGACACCGGGGAGCTGTTTTTT
J gene: TRBJ2-7; V gene: TRBV4-3; D gene: .; clone size: .; CDR3 protein: CASSQDSTGHYEQYF; CDR3 DNA: TGCGCCAGCAGCCAAGATAGTACAGGGCACTACGAGCAGTACTTC
J gene: TRBJ2-7; V gene: TRBV4-3; D gene: TRBD2; clone size: .; CDR3 protein: CASSQVLAGGTYEQYF; CDR3 DNA: TGCGCCAGCAGCCAAGTACTAGCGGGAGGGACCTACGAGCAGTACTTC
J gene: TRBJ2-1; V gene: TRBV4-1; D gene: .; clone size: .; CDR3 protein: CASSPGQEVNEQFF; CDR3 DNA: TGCGCCAGCAGCCCCGGCCAAGAGGTCAATGAGCAGTTCTTC
J gene: TRBJ1-4; V gene: TRBV6-5; D gene: TRBD1; clone size: .; CDR3 protein: CASRQTGATNEKLFF; CDR3 DNA: TGTGCCAGCAGGCAGACAGGGGCAACTAATGAAAAACTGTTTTTT
J gene: TRBJ2-7; V gene: TRBV7-9; D gene: .; clone size: .; CDR3 protein: CASSLMRDEQYF; CDR3 DNA: TGTGCCAGCAGCCTCATGCGGGACGAGCAGTACTTC
J gene: TRBJ2-5; V gene: TRBV19; D gene: .; clone size: .; CDR3 protein: CATWDQQETQYF; CDR3 DNA: TGTGCCACCTGGGACCAGCAAGAGACCCAGTACTTC
J gene: TRBJ1-4; V gene: TRBV14; D gene: .; clone size: .; CDR3 protein: CASSQVRGRAEKLFF; CDR3 DNA: TGTGCCAGCAGCCAAGTCCGGGGGAGGGCTGAAAAACTGTTTTTT
J gene: TRBJ2-6; V gene: TRBV29-1; D gene: .; clone size: .; CDR3 protein: CSVEVVQTVGANVLTF; CDR3 DNA: TGCAGCGTTGAGGTCGTGCAGACAGTTGGGGCCAACGTCCTGACTTTC
J gene: TRBJ1-3; V gene: TRBV19; D gene: .; clone size: .; CDR3 protein: CASRLRGDTIYF; CDR3 DNA: TGTGCCAGTAGGCTAAGGGGAGACACCATATATTTT
J gene: TRBJ2-7; V gene: TRBV7-2; D gene: TRBD2; clone size: .; CDR3 protein: CASSLSGGGYEQYF; CDR3 DNA: TGTGCCAGCAGCTTAAGCGGCGGGGGTTACGAGCAGTACTTC
J gene: TRBJ2-7; V gene: TRBV6-6; D gene: .; clone size: .; CDR3 protein: CASSSRTTYEQYF; CDR3 DNA: TGTGCCAGCAGTTCCCGGACAACCTACGAGCAGTACTTC
J gene: TRBJ2-1; V gene: TRBV4-3; D gene: .; clone size: .; CDR3 protein: CASSQERDSYNEQFF; CDR3 DNA: TGCGCCAGCAGCCAAGAGCGGGACTCCTACAATGAGCAGTTCTTC
J gene: TRBJ2-3; V gene: TRBV27; D gene: TRBD2; clone size: .; CDR3 protein: CASSSPSGSSDTQYF; CDR3 DNA: TGTGCCAGCAGTTCTCCTAGCGGGAGTTCAGATACGCAGTATTTT
J gene: TRBJ2-2; V gene: TRBV5-6; D gene: TRBD2; clone size: .; CDR3 protein: CASITSGGTGELFF; CDR3 DNA: TGTGCCAGCATTACTAGCGGGGGCACCGGGGAGCTGTTTTTT
J gene: TRBJ1-6; V gene: TRBV19; D gene: TRBD1; clone size: few; CDR3 protein: CASSYTGGSPLHF; CDR3 DNA: TGTGCCAGTAGTTATACAGGGGGTTCACCCCTCCACTTT
J gene: TRBJ1-1; V gene: TRBV5-1; D gene: .; clone size: .; CDR3 protein: CASSLAPSTEAFF; CDR3 DNA: TGCGCCAGCAGCTTGGCCCCGAGCACTGAAGCTTTCTTT
J gene: TRBJ2-7; V gene: TRBV9; D gene: .; clone size: .; CDR3 protein: CASSVAGGPYEQYF; CDR3 DNA: TGTGCCAGCAGCGTCGCAGGGGGGCCCTACGAGCAGTACTTC
J gene: TRBJ1-1; V gene: TRBV30; D gene: .; clone size: .; CDR3 protein: CAWSVGVGGNTEAFF; CDR3 DNA: TGTGCCTGGAGTGTAGGGGTCGGAGGGAACACTGAAGCTTTCTTT
J gene: TRBJ2-3; V gene: TRBV9; D gene: .; clone size: once; CDR3 protein: CASSVGHQTDTQYF; CDR3 DNA: TGTGCCAGCAGCGTAGGACATCAAACAGATACGCAGTATTTT
J gene: TRBJ2-1; V gene: TRBV2; D gene: TRBD1; clone size: .; CDR3 protein: CASIETGGNEQFF; CDR3 DNA: TGTGCCAGCATTGAGACAGGGGGCAATGAGCAGTTCTTC
J gene: TRBJ2-2; V gene: TRBV4-2; D gene: .; clone size: .; CDR3 protein: CATGFGTGELFF; CDR3 DNA: TGTGCCACCGGATTCGGCACCGGGGAGCTGTTTTTT
J gene: TRBJ2-7; V gene: TRBV14; D gene: .; clone size: .; CDR3 protein: CASSQAETRYEQYF; CDR3 DNA: TGTGCCAGCAGCCAAGCTGAGACTAGATATGAGCAGTACTTC
J gene: TRBJ2-1; V gene: TRBV7-9; D gene: TRBD2; clone size: once; CDR3 protein: CASSLGTSALGEQFF; CDR3 DNA: TGTGCCAGCAGCTTAGGGACTAGCGCACTAGGAGAGCAGTTCTTC
J gene: TRBJ1-2; V gene: TRBV6-6; D gene: .; clone size: .; CDR3 protein: CASSYRWYQSYGYTF; CDR3 DNA: TGTGCCAGCAGTTACCGGTGGTATCAAAGCTATGGCTACACCTTC
J gene: TRBJ1-5; V gene: TRBV6-1; D gene: .; clone size: .; CDR3 protein: CASKRGYQPQHF; CDR3 DNA: TGTGCCAGCAAGAGGGGCTATCAGCCCCAGCATTTT
J gene: TRBJ2-5; V gene: TRBV9; D gene: TRBD2; clone size: .; CDR3 protein: CASSHNPGLGTRETQYF; CDR3 DNA: TGTGCCAGCAGCCATAATCCGGGACTAGGGACACGGGAGACCCAGTACTTC
J gene: TRBJ2-7; V gene: TRBV5-6; D gene: TRBD2; clone size: .; CDR3 protein: CASSPTRGAGGYEQYF; CDR3 DNA: TGTGCCAGCAGCCCTACCCGGGGAGCGGGAGGCTACGAGCAGTACTTC
J gene: TRBJ2-1; V gene: TRBV30; D gene: .; clone size: .; CDR3 protein: CAWSVGGGNEQFF; CDR3 DNA: TGTGCCTGGAGTGTAGGGGGGGGGAATGAGCAGTTCTTC
J gene: TRBJ2-7; V gene: TRBV7-9; D gene: TRBD2; clone size: once; CDR3 protein: CASSPLAGGQNEQYF; CDR3 DNA: TGTGCCAGCAGCCCACTAGCGGGAGGTCAGAACGAGCAGTACTTC
J gene: TRBJ1-2; V gene: TRBV14; D gene: .; clone size: .; CDR3 protein: CASSQGLANYGYTF; CDR3 DNA: TGTGCCAGCAGCCAAGGGCTAGCTAACTATGGCTACACCTTC
J gene: TRBJ2-5; V gene: TRBV4-1; D gene: TRBD2; clone size: .; CDR3 protein: CASSPFSGGEETQYF; CDR3 DNA: TGCGCCAGCAGCCCTTTTAGCGGGGGGGAAGAGACCCAGTACTTC
J gene: TRBJ1-1; V gene: TRBV7-9; D gene: .; clone size: .; CDR3 protein: CASSPEEDTEAFF; CDR3 DNA: TGTGCCAGCAGCCCCGAGGAGGACACTGAAGCTTTCTTT
J gene: TRBJ2-2; V gene: TRBV6-1; D gene: .; clone size: once; CDR3 protein: CASNSLSGELFF; CDR3 DNA: TGTGCCAGCAACTCGTTGTCCGGGGAGCTGTTTTTT
J gene: TRBJ1-1; V gene: TRBV19; D gene: .; clone size: .; CDR3 protein: CAKRKSGDTEAFF; CDR3 DNA: TGTGCCAAGAGAAAATCGGGGGACACTGAAGCTTTCTTT
J gene: TRBJ2-5; V gene: TRBV11-2; D gene: .; clone size: .; CDR3 protein: CASSGLETQYF; CDR3 DNA: TGTGCCAGCAGCGGGTTGGAGACCCAGTACTTC
J gene: TRBJ2-3; V gene: TRBV9; D gene: .; clone size: .; CDR3 protein: CASSVDGSSDTQYF; CDR3 DNA: TGTGCCAGCAGCGTAGACGGGAGTAGTGATACGCAGTATTTT
J gene: TRBJ2-7; V gene: TRBV19; D gene: .; clone size: .; CDR3 protein: CASSISGPNYEQYF; CDR3 DNA: TGTGCCAGTAGTATATCAGGCCCGAACTACGAGCAGTACTTC
J gene: TRBJ2-3; V gene: TRBV11-2; D gene: .; clone size: .; CDR3 protein: CASSFLSGRTDTQYF; CDR3 DNA: TGTGCCAGCAGCTTTCTCAGCGGACGCACAGATACGCAGTATTTT